A single sample gave rise to the 2 T cell receptor beta chains below, sequenced in a study of T-cell reconstitution after alpha-beta-depleted transplantation in children. A library of TCRbeta sequences, prepared with unique molecular identifiers, was generated. Each CDR3 protein is one row after TCRdb ran MiXCR on the PCR reads. The sample holds a few hundred thousand distinct CDR3 sequences; approximately 6.9% are singletons and the top ten take approximately 6%. Sample: PBMCs, taken before TCRalphabeta/CD19-depleted stem cell transplant. The receptors here all came from a boy between 2 and 10 years old with acute lymphoblastic leukemia, due to receive a stem cell transplant.

This clonotype showed up many times. The chain combines TRBV27 with TRBJ2-3; D is perhaps TRBD2 (6 bases). This CDR3 region has 16 residues. Germline CDR1 is MNHEY and CDR2 is SMNVEV (reference sequence). Trimming took 4 bases from V and 5 from J, leaving 19 bases between them. The chain's CDR3 is CASSYGRGIRGDTQYF. CDR3 DNA sequence: TGTGCCAGCAGTTACGGACGGGGGATTCGGGGAGATACGCAGTATTTT.

This clonotype has at least ten counts. CDR3 region: CASSFQNYGYTF. The CDR3 DNA follows: TGTGCCAGCAGTTTTCAGAACTATGGCTACACCTTC. This chain uses TRBV12-3 or TRBV12-4 with TRBJ1-2, with D uncertain. Trimming removed 3 bases from V and 2 bases from J, with 4 bases in between. CDR3 length equals 12 residues.